This T cell receptor beta chain derives from a study of Tregs in tolerant kidney transplant recipients. Findings and caveats of the study: Biological reproducibility was not directly addressed in this study.

Comments on this clone: The antigen is undetermined.

Assay: immunoSEQ multiplex PCR; the TCRdb copy retains only in-frame clones and omits some. Of 85,000 to 90,000 clones listed, 85% to 95% were seen once; the top ten hold 4.7%. This receptor was taken from a human donor in good health. The sequenced sample consisted of CD8+ T cells from blood.

CDR3 sequence reads: CASSVVSSGNTIYF. CDR3 in DNA: TGTGCCAGCAGCGTAGTGAGCTCTGGAAACACCATATATTTT. The chain employs TRBV9 and TRBJ1-3; D ambiguous. The germline V gene has CDR1 SGDLS and CDR2 YYNGEE. Trimming took 0 bases from V and 0 from J, leaving 4 bases between them. The CDR3 runs to 14 residues.